This T cell receptor (beta chain) was found in a study of PD-1 blockade in classical Hodgkin lymphoma. TCRdb's copy holds only in-frame clones and misses some; the assay was immunoSEQ multiplex PCR. The sample yields more than 140,000 clones, 78% seen once. Brentuximab vedotin exposure varied among the patients, all of whom had relapsed after autologous stem cell transplantation. Complete response, partial response or progressive disease constituted the best responses recorded. CDR3 length: 16 amino acids. Germline V gene data show CDR1 as SEHNR and CDR2 as FQNEAQ (reference sequence). The V segment lost 1 base and the J segment 8 bases; nucleotides outside the gene matches: 10.

This TCR derives from a human donor with classical Hodgkin lymphoma. The chain recombines TRBV7-9 with TRBJ2-4; 8 positions match TRBD2. The sequenced sample was peripheral blood mononuclear cells (PBMCs), obtained before the second cycle of nivolumab. CDR3 sequence: CASSLGLAGGMDIQYF. As DNA, the CDR3 is TGTGCCAGCAGCTTAGGACTGGCGGGGGGCATGGACATTCAGTACTTC.